Listed below are T cell receptor beta chains from one sample, sequenced in a study of Tregs in tolerant kidney transplant recipients. The table came from immunoSEQ multiplex PCR; TCRdb's copy has only in-frame clones and leaves some out. This table holds roughly 69,000 clones, 95% to 98% found once. The material was Tregs from blood, obtained before the transplant. The origin of the receptors is a human donor who received a combined kidney and bone marrow transplant. Each CDR3 is given with its conserved first and last residue. The D gene is left open where the match is weak.

cdr3_nt cdr3_aa j_call v_call d_call
TGTGCCAGCAGACGACTAGCGGCACGCTACGAGCAGTACTTC CASRRLAARYEQYF TRBJ2-7 TRBV6-5 TRBD2
TGTGCCAGCAGCGTAGTAGTAGGGGGCAGCACTGAAGCTTTCTTT CASSVVVGGSTEAFF TRBJ1-1 TRBV9 TRBD1
TGCGCCAGCAGCCAAGGGGGAGAACTAGCGGGGGCGGGGGAGACCCAGTACTTC CASSQGGELAGAGETQYF TRBJ2-5 TRBV4-3 TRBD2
TGCAGCGTTGAGGAGCTGGGCTATGGCTACACCTTC CSVEELGYGYTF TRBJ1-2 TRBV29-1 -
TGCGCCAGCAGCCCAACAGCCTCTGGAAACACCATATATTTT CASSPTASGNTIYF TRBJ1-3 TRBV5-1 -
TGTGCCAGCAGCGCTATAGGAGGTCAGCCCCAGCATTTT CASSAIGGQPQHF TRBJ1-5 TRBV7-9 -
TGCCGAGCTTGTGGCTACACCTTC CRACGYTF TRBJ1-2 TRBV19 -
TGTGCCAGCAGGGGGAGCGACAGGCCTCTATTGGGGGCTTTCTTT CASRGSDRPLLGAFF TRBJ1-1 TRBV6-1 -
TGCGCCAGCAGCTTTGGACAGGGCCGTCCATCCTATGGCTACACCTTC CASSFGQGRPSYGYTF TRBJ1-2 TRBV5-1 TRBD1
TGTGCCTGGAACCTGGACAGGAGTAATGAAAAACTGTTTTTT CAWNLDRSNEKLFF TRBJ1-4 TRBV30 TRBD1
TGCGCCAGCAGTGAGTCAGGCTCCATGGACTTCTACGAGCAGTACTTC CASSESGSMDFYEQYF TRBJ2-7 TRBV10-2 -
TGTGCCAGCAGTGAATTGGGCGGCAGGGCCTACGAGCAGTACTTC CASSELGGRAYEQYF TRBJ2-7 TRBV25-1 -
TGTGCCAGCAGCTTAGCAGGGGACAGCTCACCCCTCCACTTT CASSLAGDSSPLHF TRBJ1-6 TRBV7-9 TRBD1
TGTGCCAGCAGCTTAAGAAGCGGGGGCACAGATACGCAGTATTTT CASSLRSGGTDTQYF TRBJ2-3 TRBV7-2 TRBD2
TGTGCCAGCAGCTCGCGGGGGCGAGGTACTGAAGCTTTCTTT CASSSRGRGTEAFF TRBJ1-1 TRBV11-3 -
TGTGCCAGCAGCTTGTTTCTCCTCCCTGAAGCTTTCTTT CASSLFLLPEAFF TRBJ1-1 TRBV7-8 -
TGTGCCAGCAGCTTAATAGGGGACAGGGTTAACGAGCAGTACTTC CASSLIGDRVNEQYF TRBJ2-7 TRBV7-2 TRBD1
TGTGCCAGCAGCGCTAGCCTAGACAGGGGATATGCCGGGGAGCTGTTTTTT CASSASLDRGYAGELFF TRBJ2-2 TRBV9 TRBD1